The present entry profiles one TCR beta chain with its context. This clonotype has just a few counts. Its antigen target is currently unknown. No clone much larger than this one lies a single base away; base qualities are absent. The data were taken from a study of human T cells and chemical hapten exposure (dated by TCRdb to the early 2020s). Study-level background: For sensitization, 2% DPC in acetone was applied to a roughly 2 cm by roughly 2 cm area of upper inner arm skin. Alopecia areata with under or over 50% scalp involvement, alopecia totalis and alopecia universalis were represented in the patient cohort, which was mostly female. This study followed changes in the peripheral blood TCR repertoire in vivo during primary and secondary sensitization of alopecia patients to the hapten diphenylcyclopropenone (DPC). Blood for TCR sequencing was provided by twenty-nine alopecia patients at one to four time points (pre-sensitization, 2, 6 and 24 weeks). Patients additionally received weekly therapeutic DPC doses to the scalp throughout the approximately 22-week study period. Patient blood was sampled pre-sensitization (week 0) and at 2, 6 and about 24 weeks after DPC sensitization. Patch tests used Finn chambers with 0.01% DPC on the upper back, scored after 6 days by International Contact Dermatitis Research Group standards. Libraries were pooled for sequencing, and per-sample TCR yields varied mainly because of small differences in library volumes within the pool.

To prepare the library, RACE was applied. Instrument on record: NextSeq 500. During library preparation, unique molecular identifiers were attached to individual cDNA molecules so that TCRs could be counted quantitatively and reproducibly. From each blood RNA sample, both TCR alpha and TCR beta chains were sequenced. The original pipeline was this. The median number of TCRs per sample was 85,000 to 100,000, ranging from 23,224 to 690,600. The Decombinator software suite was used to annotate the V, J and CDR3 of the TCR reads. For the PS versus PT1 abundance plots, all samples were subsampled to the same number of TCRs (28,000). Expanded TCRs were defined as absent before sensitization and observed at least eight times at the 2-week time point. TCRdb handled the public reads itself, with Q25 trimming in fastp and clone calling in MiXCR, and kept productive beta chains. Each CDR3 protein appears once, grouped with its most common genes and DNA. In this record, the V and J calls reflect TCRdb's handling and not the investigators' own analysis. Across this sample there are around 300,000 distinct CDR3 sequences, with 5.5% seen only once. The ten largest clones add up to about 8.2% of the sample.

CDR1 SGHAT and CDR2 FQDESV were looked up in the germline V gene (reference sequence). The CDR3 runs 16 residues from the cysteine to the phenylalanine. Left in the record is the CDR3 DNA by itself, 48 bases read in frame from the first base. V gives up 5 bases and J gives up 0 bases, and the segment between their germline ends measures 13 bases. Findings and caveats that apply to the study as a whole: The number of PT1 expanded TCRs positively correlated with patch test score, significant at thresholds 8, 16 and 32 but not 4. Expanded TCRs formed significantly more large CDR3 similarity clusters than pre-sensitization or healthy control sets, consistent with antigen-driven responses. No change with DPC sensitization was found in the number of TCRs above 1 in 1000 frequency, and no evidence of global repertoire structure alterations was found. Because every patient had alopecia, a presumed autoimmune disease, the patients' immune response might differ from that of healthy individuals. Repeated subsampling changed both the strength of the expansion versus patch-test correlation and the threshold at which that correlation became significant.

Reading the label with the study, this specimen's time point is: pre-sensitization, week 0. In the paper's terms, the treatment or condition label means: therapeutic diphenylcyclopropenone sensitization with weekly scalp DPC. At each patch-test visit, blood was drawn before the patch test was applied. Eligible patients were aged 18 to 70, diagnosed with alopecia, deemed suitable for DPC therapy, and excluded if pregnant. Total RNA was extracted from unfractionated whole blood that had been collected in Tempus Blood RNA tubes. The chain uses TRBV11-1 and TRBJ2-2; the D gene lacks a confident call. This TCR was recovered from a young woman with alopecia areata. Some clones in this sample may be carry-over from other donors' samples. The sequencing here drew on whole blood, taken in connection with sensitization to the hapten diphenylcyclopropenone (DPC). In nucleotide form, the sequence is TGTGCCAGCAGCAACCGCGCCCACACGAACACCGGGGAGCTGTTTTTT. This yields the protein CASSNRAHTNTGELFF.